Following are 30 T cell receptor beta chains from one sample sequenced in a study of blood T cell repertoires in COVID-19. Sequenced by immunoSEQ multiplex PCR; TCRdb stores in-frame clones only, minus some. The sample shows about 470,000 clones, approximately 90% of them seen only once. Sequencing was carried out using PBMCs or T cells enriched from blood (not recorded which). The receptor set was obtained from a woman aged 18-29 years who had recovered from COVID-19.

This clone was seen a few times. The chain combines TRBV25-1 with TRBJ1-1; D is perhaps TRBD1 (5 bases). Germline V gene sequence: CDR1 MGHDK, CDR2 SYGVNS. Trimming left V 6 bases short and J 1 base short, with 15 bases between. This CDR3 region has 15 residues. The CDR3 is CASSLGGGSNTEAFF. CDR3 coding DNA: TGTGCCAGCAGCCTTGGGGGGGGTTCGAACACTGAAGCTTTCTTT. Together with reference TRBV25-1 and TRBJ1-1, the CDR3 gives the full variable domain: EADIYQTPRYLVIGTGKKITLECSQTMGHDKMYWYQQDPGMELHLIHYSYGVNSTEKGDLSSESTVSRIRTEHFPLTLESARPSHTSQYLCASSLGGGSNTEAFFGQGTRLTVV.

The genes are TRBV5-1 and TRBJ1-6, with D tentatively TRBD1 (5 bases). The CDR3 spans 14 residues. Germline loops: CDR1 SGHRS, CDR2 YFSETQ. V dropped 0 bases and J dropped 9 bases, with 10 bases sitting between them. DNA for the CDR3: TGCGCCAGCAGCTTGGACAGGTCGACTTCACCCCTCCACTTT. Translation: CASSLDRSTSPLHF.

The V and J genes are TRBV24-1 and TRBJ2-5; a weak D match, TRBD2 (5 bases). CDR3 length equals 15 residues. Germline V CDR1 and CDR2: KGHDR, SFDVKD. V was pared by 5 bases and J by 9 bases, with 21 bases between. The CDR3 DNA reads TGTGCCACCAGTGGTTCCGGGATAACAGAGGAGGCCCAGTACTTC. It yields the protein CATSGSGITEEAQYF.

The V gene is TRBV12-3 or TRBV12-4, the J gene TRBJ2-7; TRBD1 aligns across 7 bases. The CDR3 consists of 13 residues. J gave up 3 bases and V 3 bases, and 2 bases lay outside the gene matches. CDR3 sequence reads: CASSFYRGYEQYF. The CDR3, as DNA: TGTGCCAGCAGTTTTTACAGGGGCTACGAGCAGTACTTC.

CDR3 sequence reads: CASSINFQETQYF. As DNA, the CDR3 is TGTGCCAGTAGTATAAACTTCCAAGAGACCCAGTACTTC. The genes are TRBV19 and TRBJ2-5; no clear D gene. Germline CDR1 LNHDA, CDR2 SQIVND (reference sequence). The V and J ends lost 2 bases and 1 base respectively, with 5 bases between them. CDR3 size: 13 residues.

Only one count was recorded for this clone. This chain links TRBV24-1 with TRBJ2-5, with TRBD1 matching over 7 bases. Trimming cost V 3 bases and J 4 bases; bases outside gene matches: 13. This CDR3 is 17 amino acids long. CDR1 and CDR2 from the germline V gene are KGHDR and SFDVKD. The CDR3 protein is CATSDTQPTGDRETQYF. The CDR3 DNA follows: TGTGCCACCAGTGATACCCAACCTACAGGGGACCGAGAGACCCAGTACTTC.

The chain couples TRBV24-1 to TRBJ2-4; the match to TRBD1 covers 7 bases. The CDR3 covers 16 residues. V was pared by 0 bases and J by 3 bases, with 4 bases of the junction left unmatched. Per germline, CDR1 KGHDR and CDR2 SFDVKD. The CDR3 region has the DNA TGTGCCACCAGTGATTTGGACAGGGTAGGCAAAAACATTCAGTACTTC. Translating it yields CATSDLDRVGKNIQYF.

The CDR3 loop reads CASSLSPGQGVNSPLHF. The CDR3 nucleotides are TGTGCCAGCAGTTTATCCCCCGGACAGGGAGTTAATTCACCCCTCCACTTT. The J gene is TRBJ1-6, the V gene TRBV27, with 8 bases matching TRBD1. In germline, CDR1 is MNHEY, CDR2 SMNVEV (reference sequence). Trimming took 0 bases from V and 6 from J; bases not matched to a gene: 7. This CDR3 is 17 amino acids long.

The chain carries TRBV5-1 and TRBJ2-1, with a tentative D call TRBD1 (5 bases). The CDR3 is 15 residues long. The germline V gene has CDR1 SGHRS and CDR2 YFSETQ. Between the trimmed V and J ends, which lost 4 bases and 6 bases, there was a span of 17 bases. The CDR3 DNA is TGCGCCAGCAGCCGGACCCGACAGACTCCCAATGAGCAGTTCTTC. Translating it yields CASSRTRQTPNEQFF.

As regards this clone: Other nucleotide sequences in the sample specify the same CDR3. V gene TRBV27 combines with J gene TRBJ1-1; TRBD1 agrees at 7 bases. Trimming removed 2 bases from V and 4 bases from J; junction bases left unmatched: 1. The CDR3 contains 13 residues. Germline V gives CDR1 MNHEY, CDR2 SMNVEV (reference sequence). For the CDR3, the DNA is TGTGCCAGCAGTTTACCAGGGGGCACTGAAGCTTTCTTT. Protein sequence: CASSLPGGTEAFF.

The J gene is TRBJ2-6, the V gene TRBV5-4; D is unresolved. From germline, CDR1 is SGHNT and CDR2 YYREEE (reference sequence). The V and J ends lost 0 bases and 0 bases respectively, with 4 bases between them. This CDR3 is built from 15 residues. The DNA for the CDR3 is TGTGCCAGCAGCTTGGTCGGCTCTGGGGCCAACGTCCTGACTTTC. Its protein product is CASSLVGSGANVLTF.

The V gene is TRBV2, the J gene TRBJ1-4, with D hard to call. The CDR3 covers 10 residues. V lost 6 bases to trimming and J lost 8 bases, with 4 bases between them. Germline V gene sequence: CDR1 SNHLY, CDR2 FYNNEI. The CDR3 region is CASRAEKLFF. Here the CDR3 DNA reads TGTGCCAGCAGGGCAGAAAAACTGTTTTTT.

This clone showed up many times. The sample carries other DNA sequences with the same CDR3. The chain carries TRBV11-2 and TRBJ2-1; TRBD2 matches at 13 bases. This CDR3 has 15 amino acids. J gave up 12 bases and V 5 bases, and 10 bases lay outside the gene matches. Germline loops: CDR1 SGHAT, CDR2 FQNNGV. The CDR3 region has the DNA TGTGCCAGCAGCCCAGGACTAGCGGGGGCGGGGGGGCAGTTCTTC. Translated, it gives CASSPGLAGAGGQFF.

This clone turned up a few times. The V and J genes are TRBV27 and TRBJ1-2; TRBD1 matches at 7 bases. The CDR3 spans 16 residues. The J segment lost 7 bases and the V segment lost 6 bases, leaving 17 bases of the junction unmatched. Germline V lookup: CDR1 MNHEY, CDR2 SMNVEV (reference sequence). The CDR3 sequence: CASRHVPATGRSGYTF. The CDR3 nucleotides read TGTGCCAGCAGACATGTGCCTGCGACAGGGCGAAGTGGCTACACCTTC.

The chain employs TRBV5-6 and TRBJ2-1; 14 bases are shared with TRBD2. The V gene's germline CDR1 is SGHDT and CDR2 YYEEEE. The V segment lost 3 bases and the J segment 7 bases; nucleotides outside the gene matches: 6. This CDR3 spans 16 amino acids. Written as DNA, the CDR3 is TGTGCCAGCAGCTGGGGACTAGCGGGGGCGTTTAATGAGCAGTTCTTC. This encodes CASSWGLAGAFNEQFF. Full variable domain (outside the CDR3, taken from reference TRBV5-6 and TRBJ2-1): DAGVTQSPTHLIKTRGQQVTLRCSPKSGHDTVSWYQQALGQGPQFIFQYYEEEERQRGNFPDRFSGHQFPNYSSELNVNALLLGDSALYLCASSWGLAGAFNEQFFGPGTRLTVL.

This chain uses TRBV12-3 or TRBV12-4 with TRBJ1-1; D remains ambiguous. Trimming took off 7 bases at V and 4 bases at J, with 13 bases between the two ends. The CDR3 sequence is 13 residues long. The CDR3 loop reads CASIRGRGTEAFF. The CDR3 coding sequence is TGTGCCAGCATCAGAGGGAGAGGCACTGAAGCTTTCTTT.

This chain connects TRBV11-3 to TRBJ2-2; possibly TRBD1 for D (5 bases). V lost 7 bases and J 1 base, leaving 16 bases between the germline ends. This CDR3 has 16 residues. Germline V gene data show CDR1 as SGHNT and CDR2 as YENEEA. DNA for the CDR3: TGTGCCAGCACCCTAGTGGCAGGGATGAACACCGGGGAGCTGTTTTTT. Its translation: CASTLVAGMNTGELFF. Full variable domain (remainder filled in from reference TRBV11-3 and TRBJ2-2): EAGVVQSPRYKIIEKKQPVAFWCNPISGHNTLYWYLQNLGQGPELLIRYENEEAVDDSQLPKDRFSAERLKGVDSTLKIQPAELGDSAVYLCASTLVAGMNTGELFFGEGSRLTVL.

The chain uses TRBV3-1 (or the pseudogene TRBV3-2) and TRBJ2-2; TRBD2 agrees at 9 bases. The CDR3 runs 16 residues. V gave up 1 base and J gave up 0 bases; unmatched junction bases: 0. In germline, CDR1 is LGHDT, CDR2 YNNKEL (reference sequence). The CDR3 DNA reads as TGTGCCAGCAGCCAAGTAGCGGGAGCGAACACCGGGGAGCTGTTTTTT. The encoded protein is CASSQVAGANTGELFF.

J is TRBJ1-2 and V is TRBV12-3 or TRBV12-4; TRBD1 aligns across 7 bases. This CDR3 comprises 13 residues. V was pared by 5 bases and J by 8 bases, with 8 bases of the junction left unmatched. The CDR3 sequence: CASSLDREKGYTF. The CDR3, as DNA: TGTGCCAGCAGTCTCGACAGGGAGAAAGGCTACACCTTC.

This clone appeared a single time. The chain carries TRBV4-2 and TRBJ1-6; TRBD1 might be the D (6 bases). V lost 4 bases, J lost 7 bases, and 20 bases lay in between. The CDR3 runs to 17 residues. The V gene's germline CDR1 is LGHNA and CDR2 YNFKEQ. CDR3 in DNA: TGTGCCAGCAGCCTCCCGGGACACTTGATCCCAAATTCACCCCTCCACTTT. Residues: CASSLPGHLIPNSPLHF.

CDR3 protein: CASGTGGPGAYNSPLHF. DNA of the CDR3: TGTGCCAGCGGAACAGGGGGCCCTGGGGCCTATAATTCACCCCTCCACTTT. The chain uses TRBV2 and TRBJ1-6; 9 bases are a match to TRBD1. Germline V gives CDR1 SNHLY, CDR2 FYNNEI. This CDR3 region has 17 residues. V shed 8 bases, J shed 2 bases, and the junction held 10 bases outside the gene matches.

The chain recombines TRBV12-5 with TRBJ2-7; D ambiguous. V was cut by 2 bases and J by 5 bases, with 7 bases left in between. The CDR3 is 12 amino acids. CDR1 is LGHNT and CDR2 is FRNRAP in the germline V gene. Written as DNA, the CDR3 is TGTGCTAGTGGTTTGAGTCGAGACGAGCAGTACTTC. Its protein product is CASGLSRDEQYF. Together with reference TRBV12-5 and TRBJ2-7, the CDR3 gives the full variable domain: DARVTQTPRHKVTEMGQEVTMRCQPILGHNTVFWYRQTMMQGLELLAYFRNRAPLDDSGMPKDRFSAEMPDATLATLKIQPSEPRDSAVYFCASGLSRDEQYFGPGTRLTVT.

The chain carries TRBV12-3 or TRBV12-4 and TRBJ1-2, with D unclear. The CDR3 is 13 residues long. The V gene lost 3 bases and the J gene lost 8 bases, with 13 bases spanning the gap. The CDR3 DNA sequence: TGTGCCAGCAGTTTTCAGGACTCCGCGGGCTACACCTTC. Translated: CASSFQDSAGYTF.

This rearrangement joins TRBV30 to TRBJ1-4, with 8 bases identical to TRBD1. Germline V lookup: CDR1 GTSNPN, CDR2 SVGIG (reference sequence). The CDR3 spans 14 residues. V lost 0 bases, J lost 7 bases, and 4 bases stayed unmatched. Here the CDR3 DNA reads TGTGCCTGGAGTGTAACCAGGGGGCCTGAAAAACTGTTTTTT. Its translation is CAWSVTRGPEKLFF.

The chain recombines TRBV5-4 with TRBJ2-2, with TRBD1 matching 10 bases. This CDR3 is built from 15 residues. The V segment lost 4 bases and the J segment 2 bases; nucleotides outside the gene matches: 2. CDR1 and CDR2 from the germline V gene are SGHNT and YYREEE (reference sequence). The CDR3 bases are TGTGCCAGCAGCCCGACAGGGGGCAACACCGGGGAGCTGTTTTTT. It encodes CASSPTGGNTGELFF.

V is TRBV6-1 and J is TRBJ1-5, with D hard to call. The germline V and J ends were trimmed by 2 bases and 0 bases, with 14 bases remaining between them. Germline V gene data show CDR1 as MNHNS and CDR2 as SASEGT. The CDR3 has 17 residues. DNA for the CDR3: TGTGCCAGCAGTGAATTAGTGGACTTATATAGCAATCAGCCCCAGCATTTT. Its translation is CASSELVDLYSNQPQHF.

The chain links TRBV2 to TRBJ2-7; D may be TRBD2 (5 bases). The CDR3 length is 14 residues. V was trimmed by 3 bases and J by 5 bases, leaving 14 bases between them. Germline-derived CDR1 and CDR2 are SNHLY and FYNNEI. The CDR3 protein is CASSEVGSLDEQYF. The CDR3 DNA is TGTGCCAGCAGTGAGGTGGGGAGCCTGGACGAGCAGTACTTC.

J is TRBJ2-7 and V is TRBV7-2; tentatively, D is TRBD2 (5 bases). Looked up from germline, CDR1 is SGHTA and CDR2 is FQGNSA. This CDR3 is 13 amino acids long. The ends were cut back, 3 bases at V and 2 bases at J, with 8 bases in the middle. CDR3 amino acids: CASSLRVTYEQYF. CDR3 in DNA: TGTGCCAGCAGCTTGAGGGTGACCTACGAGCAGTACTTC.

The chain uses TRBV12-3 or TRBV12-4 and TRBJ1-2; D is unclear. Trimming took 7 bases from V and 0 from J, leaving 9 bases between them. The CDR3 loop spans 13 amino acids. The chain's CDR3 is CASTPGANYGYTF. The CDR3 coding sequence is TGTGCCAGCACCCCGGGTGCTAACTATGGCTACACCTTC.

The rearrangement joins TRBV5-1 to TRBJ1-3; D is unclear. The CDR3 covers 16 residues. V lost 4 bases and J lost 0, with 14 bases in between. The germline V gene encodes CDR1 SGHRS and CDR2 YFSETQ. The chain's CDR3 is CASSPDSYFSGNTIYF. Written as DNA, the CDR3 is TGCGCCAGCAGCCCTGACTCTTATTTCTCTGGAAACACCATATATTTT.